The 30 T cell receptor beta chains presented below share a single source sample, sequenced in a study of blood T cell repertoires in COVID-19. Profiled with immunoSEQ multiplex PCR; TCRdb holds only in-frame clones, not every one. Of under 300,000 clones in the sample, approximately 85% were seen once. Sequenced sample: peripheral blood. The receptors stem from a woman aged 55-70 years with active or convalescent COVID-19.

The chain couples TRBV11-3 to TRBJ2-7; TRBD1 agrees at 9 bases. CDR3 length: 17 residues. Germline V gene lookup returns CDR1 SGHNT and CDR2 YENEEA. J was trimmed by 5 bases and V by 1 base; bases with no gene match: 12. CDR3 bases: TGTGCCAGCAGCTTAGGAAGAGTAGGGACAGGGTTCGACGAGCAGTACTTC. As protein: CASSLGRVGTGFDEQYF. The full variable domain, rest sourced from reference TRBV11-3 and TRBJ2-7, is EAGVVQSPRYKIIEKKQPVAFWCNPISGHNTLYWYLQNLGQGPELLIRYENEEAVDDSQLPKDRFSAERLKGVDSTLKIQPAELGDSAVYLCASSLGRVGTGFDEQYFGPGTRLTVT.

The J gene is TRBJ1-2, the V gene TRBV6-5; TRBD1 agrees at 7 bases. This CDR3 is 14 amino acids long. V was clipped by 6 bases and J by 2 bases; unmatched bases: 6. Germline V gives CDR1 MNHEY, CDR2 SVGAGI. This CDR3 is CASRVGQANYGYTF. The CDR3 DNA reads TGTGCCAGCAGGGTTGGACAGGCAAACTATGGCTACACCTTC.

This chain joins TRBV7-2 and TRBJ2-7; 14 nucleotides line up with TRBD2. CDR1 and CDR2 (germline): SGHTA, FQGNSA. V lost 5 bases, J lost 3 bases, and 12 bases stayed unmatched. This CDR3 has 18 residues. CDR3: CASSPGLAGGRVGYEQYF. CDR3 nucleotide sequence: TGTGCCAGCAGCCCCGGACTAGCGGGGGGCCGTGTGGGCTACGAGCAGTACTTC.

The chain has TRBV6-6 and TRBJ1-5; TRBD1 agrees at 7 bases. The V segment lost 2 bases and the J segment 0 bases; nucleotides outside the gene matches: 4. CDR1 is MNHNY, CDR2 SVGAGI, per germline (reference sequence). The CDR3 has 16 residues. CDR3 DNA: TGTGCCAGCAGTTACGGACAGGCAGATAGCAATCAGCCCCAGCATTTT. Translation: CASSYGQADSNQPQHF.

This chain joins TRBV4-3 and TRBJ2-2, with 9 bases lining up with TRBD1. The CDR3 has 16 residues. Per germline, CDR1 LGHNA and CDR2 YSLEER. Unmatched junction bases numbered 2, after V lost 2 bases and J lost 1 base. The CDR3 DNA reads TGCGCCAGCAGCCAAAGGGGACAGGGGAACACCGGGGAGCTGTTTTTT. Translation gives CASSQRGQGNTGELFF.

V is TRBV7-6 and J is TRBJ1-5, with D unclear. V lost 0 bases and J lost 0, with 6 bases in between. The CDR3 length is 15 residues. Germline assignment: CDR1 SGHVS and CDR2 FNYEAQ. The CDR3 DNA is TGTGCCAGCAGCTTAGCACAGATTAGCAATCAGCCCCAGCATTTT. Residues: CASSLAQISNQPQHF.

The CDR3 protein is CSVVEGNYGYTF. The DNA of the CDR3 is TGCAGCGTTGTTGAGGGAAACTATGGCTACACCTTC. The rearrangement joins TRBV29-1 to TRBJ1-2; no definite D call. CDR1 and CDR2 (germline): SQVTM, ANQGSEA. Deletions cut 4 bases from V and 2 bases from J, with 8 bases between. The CDR3 is 12 amino acids.

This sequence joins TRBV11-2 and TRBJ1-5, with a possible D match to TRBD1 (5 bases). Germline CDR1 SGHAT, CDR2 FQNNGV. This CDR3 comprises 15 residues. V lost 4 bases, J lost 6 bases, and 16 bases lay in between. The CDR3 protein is CASSSAQGKVQPQHF. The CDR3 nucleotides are TGTGCCAGCAGCTCCGCCCAGGGTAAGGTTCAGCCCCAGCATTTT.

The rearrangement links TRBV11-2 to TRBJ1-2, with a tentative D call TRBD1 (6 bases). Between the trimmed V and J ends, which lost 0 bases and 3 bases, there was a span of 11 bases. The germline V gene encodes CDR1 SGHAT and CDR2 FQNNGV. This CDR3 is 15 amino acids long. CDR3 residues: CASSLERTAYYGYTF. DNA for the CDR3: TGTGCCAGCAGCTTAGAAAGGACAGCCTACTATGGCTACACCTTC.

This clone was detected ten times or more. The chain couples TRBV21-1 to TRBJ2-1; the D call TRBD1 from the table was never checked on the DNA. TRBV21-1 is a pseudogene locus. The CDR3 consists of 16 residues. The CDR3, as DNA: TGTGCCATCCCAGGGGCGACACAGAGCTCCTACAATGAGCAGTTCTTC. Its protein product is CAIPGATQSSYNEQFF.

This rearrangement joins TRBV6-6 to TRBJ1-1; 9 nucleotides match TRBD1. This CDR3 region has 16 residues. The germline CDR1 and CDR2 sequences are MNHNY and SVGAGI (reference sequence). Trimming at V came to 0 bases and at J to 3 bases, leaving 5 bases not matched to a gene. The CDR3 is CASSYSQGAPDTEAFF. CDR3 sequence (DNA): TGTGCCAGCAGTTACTCACAGGGGGCGCCGGACACTGAAGCTTTCTTT.

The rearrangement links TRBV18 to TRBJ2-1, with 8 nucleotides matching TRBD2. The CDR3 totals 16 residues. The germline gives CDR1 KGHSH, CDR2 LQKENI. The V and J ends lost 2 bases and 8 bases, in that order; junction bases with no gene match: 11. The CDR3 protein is CASSPTSGGAGYEQFF. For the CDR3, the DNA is TGTGCCAGCTCACCAACGTCGGGGGGGGCCGGCTATGAGCAGTTCTTC.

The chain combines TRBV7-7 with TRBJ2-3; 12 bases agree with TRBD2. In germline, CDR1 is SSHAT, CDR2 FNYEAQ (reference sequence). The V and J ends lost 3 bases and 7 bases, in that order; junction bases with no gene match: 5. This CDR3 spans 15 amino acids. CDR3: CASSFRLAGENTQYF. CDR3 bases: TGTGCCAGCAGCTTTCGACTAGCGGGGGAGAATACGCAGTATTTT.

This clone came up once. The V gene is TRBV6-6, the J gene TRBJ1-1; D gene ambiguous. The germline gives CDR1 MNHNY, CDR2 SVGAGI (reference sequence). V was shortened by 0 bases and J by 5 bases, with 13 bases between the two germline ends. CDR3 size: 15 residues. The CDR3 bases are TGTGCCAGCAGTTACTCGGCCGGGGTTGGGACTGAAGCTTTCTTT. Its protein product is CASSYSAGVGTEAFF.

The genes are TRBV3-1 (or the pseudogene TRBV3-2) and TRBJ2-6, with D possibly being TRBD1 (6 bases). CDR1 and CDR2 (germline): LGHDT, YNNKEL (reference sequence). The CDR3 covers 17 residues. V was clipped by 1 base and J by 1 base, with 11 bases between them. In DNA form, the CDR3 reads TGTGCCAGCAGCCAAGGGCCCCAGGGGTCTGGGGCCAACGTCCTGACTTTC. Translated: CASSQGPQGSGANVLTF.

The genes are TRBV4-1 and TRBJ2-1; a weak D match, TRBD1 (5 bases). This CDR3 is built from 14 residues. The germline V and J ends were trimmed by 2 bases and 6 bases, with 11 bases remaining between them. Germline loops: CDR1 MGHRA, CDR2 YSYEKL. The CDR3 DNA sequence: TGCGCCAGCAGCCAATCCCCCAGGGCCAATGAGCAGTTCTTC. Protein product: CASSQSPRANEQFF.

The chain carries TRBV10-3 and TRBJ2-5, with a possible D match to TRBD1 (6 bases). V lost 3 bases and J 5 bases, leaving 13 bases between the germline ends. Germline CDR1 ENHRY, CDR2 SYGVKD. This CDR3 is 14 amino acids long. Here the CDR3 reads CAISEGTQGETQYF. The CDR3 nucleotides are TGTGCCATCAGTGAAGGCACCCAGGGGGAGACCCAGTACTTC.

CDR3 DNA: TGCGCCAGCAGCCAAGAGAGCTCCTATAATTCACCCCTCCACTTT. It is translated as CASSQESSYNSPLHF. The gene calls are TRBV4-3 and TRBJ1-6, with D unresolved. V lost 0 bases and J lost 0, with 3 bases in between. The CDR3 is made up of 15 amino acids. Germline loops: CDR1 LGHNA, CDR2 YSLEER.

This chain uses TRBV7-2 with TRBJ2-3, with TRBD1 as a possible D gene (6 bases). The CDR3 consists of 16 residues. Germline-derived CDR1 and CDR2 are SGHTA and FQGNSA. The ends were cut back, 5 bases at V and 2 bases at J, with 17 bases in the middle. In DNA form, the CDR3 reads TGTGCCAGCAGCCCCGGTCCGGGACAAAACACAGATACGCAGTATTTT. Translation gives CASSPGPGQNTDTQYF.

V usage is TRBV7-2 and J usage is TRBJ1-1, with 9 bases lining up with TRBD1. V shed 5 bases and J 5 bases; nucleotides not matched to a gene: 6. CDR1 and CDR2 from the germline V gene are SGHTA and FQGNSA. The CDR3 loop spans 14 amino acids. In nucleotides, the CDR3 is TGTGCCAGCAGCGGACAGGGGAGGGGGACTGAAGCTTTCTTT. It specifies CASSGQGRGTEAFF. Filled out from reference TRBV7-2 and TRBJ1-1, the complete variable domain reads GAGVSQSPSNKVTEKGKDVELRCDPISGHTALYWYRQSLGQGLEFLIYFQGNSAPDKSGLPSDRFSAERTGGSVSTLTIQRTQQEDSAVYLCASSGQGRGTEAFFGQGTRLTVV.

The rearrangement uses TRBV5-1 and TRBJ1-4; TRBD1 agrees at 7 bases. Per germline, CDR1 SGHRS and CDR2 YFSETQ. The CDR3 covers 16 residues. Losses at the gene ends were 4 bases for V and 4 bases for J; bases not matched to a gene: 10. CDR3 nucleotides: TGCGCCAGCAGCCCGGTAGGGGACAGAGTTAATGAAAAACTGTTTTTT. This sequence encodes CASSPVGDRVNEKLFF.

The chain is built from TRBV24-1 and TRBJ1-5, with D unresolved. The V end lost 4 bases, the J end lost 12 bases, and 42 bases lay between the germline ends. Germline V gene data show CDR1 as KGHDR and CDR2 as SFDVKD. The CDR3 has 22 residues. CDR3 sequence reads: CATSESQTESASRSHRIVDQHF. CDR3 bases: TGTGCCACCAGTGAAAGCCAAACCGAGTCGGCCTCCCGGAGTCATCGGATCGTTGACCAGCATTTT.

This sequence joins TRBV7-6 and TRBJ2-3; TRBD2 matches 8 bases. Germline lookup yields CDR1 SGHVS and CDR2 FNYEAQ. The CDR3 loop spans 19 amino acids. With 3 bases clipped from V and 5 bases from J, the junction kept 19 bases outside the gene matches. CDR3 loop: CASSFLGLGAGGRGDTQYF. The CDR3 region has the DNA TGTGCCAGCAGCTTCCTGGGTTTGGGGGCGGGGGGCCGAGGAGATACGCAGTATTTT.

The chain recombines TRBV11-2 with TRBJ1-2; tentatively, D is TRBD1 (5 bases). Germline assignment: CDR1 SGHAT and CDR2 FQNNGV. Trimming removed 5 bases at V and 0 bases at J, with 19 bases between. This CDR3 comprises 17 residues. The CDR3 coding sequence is TGTGCCAGCAGCCAGATGACAGTGTCGGGAGCTAACTATGGCTACACCTTC. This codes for CASSQMTVSGANYGYTF.

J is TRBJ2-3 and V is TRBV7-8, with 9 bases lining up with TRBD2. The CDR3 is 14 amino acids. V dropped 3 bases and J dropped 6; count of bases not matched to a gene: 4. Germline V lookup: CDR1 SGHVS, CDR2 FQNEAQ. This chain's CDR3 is CASSFLAGADTQYF. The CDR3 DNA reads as TGTGCCAGCAGCTTTTTAGCGGGGGCCGATACGCAGTATTTT.

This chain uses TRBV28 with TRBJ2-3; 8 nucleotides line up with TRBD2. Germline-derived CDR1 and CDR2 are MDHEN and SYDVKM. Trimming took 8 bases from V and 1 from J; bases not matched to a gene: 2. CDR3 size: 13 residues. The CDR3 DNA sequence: TGTGCCAGCCACGGGGGGGGCACAGATACGCAGTATTTT. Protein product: CASHGGGTDTQYF.

CDR3 loop: CASSPGGGLRKTQYF. The CDR3 coding sequence is TGTGCCAGCAGTCCAGGTGGGGGACTAAGAAAGACCCAGTACTTC. The genes are TRBV9 and TRBJ2-5; 7 positions match TRBD2. V dropped 5 bases and J dropped 6; count of bases not matched to a gene: 13. The length of the CDR3 is 15 residues. Looked up from germline, CDR1 is SGDLS and CDR2 is YYNGEE. Complete variable domain (other parts from reference TRBV9 and TRBJ2-5): DSGVTQTPKHLITATGQRVTLRCSPRSGDLSVYWYQQSLDQGLQFLIQYYNGEERAKGNILERFSAQQFPDLHSELNLSSLELGDSALYFCASSPGGGLRKTQYFGPGTRLLVL.

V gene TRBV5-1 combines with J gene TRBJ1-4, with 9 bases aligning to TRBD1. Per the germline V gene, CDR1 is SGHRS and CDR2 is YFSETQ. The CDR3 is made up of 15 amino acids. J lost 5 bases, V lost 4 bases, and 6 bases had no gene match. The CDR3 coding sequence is TGCGCCAGCAGCGACCCCGGGACAGGGAATGAAAAACTGTTTTTT. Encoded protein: CASSDPGTGNEKLFF.

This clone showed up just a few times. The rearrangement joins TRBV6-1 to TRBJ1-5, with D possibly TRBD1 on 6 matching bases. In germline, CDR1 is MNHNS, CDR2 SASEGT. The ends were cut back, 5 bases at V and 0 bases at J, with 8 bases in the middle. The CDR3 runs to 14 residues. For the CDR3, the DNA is TGTGCCAGCAGTTTACAGGGTAGCAATCAGCCCCAGCATTTT. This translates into CASSLQGSNQPQHF.

CDR3 region: CASSARVGGKSTDTQYF. The CDR3 coding sequence is TGTGCCAGCAGCGCCCGGGTTGGCGGTAAAAGCACAGATACGCAGTATTTT. This rearrangement joins TRBV27 to TRBJ2-3, with D unclear. V dropped 6 bases and J dropped 0 bases, with 19 bases sitting between them. CDR1 MNHEY and CDR2 SMNVEV come from the germline V gene (reference sequence). CDR3 length equals 17 residues.